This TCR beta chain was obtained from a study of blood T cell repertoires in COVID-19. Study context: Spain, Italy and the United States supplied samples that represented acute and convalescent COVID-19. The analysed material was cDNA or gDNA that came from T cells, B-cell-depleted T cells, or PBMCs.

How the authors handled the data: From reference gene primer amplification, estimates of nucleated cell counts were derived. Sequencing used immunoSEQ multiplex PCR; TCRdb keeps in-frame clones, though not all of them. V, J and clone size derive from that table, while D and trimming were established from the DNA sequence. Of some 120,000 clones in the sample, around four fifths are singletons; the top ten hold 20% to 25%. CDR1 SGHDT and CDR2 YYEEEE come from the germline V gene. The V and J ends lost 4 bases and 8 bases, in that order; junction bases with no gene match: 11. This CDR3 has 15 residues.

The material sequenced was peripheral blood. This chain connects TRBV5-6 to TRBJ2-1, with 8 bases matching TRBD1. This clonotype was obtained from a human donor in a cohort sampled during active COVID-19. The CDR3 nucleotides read TGTGCCAGCAGCGGTGACAGGGGAATAGGGGATGAGCAGTTCTTC. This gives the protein CASSGDRGIGDEQFF.